This T cell receptor (beta chain) is drawn from a study of T cell responses to AZD1222 COVID-19 vaccine. Study results and caveats: Of the AZD1222 recipients, only 5 to 7 were seropositive at baseline.

Profiled with immunoSEQ multiplex PCR; TCRdb holds only in-frame clones, not every one. The sample shows about 110,000 clones, roughly 87% of them seen only once. On this clone itself: Its antigen is unknown.

Trimming shortened V by 5 bases and J by 1 base, and 12 bases separated the two germline ends. CDR1 is SGHTA, CDR2 FQGNSA, per germline. The CDR3 covers 15 residues. The sequences come from peripheral blood, collected on day 0 of AZD1222 vaccination. The rearrangement uses TRBV7-2 and TRBJ1-5, with D possibly matching TRBD1 (5 bases). The sequence derives from an adult in good health. The CDR3 coding sequence is TGTGCCAGCAGCCCCCGGGCAGGGAGCAATCAGCCCCAGCATTTT. This gives the protein CASSPRAGSNQPQHF. Variable domain in full (rest from reference TRBV7-2 and TRBJ1-5): GAGVSQSPSNKVTEKGKDVELRCDPISGHTALYWYRQSLGQGLEFLIYFQGNSAPDKSGLPSDRFSAERTGGSVSTLTIQRTQQEDSAVYLCASSPRAGSNQPQHFGDGTRLSIL.